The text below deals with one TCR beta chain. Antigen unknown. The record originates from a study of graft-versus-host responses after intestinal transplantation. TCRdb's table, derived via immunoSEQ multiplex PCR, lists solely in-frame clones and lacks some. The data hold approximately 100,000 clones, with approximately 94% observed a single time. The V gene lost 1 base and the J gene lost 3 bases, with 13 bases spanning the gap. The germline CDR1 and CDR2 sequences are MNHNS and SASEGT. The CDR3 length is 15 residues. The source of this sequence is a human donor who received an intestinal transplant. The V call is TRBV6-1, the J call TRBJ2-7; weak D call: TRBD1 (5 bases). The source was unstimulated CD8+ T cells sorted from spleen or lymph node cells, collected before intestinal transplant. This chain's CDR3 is CASSEEVGRGYEQYF. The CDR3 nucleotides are TGTGCCAGCAGTGAAGAAGTGGGGCGAGGCTACGAGCAGTACTTC.